The source of this T cell receptor beta chain is a study of molecular identifiers for immune sequencing clone quantification. TCRdb fed the PCR reads into MiXCR, producing one record per CDR3 protein. This sample yields about 640,000 distinct CDR3 sequences, of which 20% are seen a single time; roughly 0.85% belongs to the top ten. This CDR3 contains 18 residues. Germline V CDR1 and CDR2: LGHDT, YNNKEL (reference sequence). J lost 5 bases, V lost 1 base, and 10 bases had no gene match. This sequence was found in a human donor in good health. Some libraries in this study had Jurkat cell RNA spiked in. The rearrangement links TRBV3-1 to TRBJ2-7; 14 bases line up with TRBD2. Sequencing was carried out using naive CD8+ T cells from blood, with Jurkat cell RNA spiked in. The subset here: FACS-sorted CD8+CD4-CCR7+CD45RA+ naive T cells. The CDR3 reads CASSQANKGTSGSHEQYF. The CDR3 DNA follows: TGTGCCAGCAGCCAAGCGAACAAGGGGACTAGCGGGAGCCACGAGCAGTACTTC.